This passage covers 32 T cell receptor beta chains from one sample sequenced in a study of graft-versus-host responses after intestinal transplantation. For these receptors, no antigen is known. Data came from immunoSEQ multiplex PCR; TCRdb stores just in-frame clones and leaves some out. The sample includes 45,000 to 60,000 clones, nearly 95% of them seen just once. The sequenced sample was unstimulated CD4+ T cells sorted from spleen or lymph node cells, obtained before transplant. These receptors originate from a human donor who was the organ donor for an intestinal transplant.

J is TRBJ1-2 and V is TRBV28; 7 nucleotides agree with TRBD1. The V gene end was trimmed by 6 bases and the J gene end by 3 bases; junction bases not matched to a gene: 7. CDR1 is MDHEN, CDR2 SYDVKM, per germline. The CDR3 runs to 14 residues. CDR3 residues: CASSQGGDYYGYTF. For the CDR3, the DNA is TGTGCCAGCAGCCAGGGGGGGGACTACTATGGCTACACCTTC.

This chain links TRBV4-3 with TRBJ1-2; D remains unclear. Germline V gene sequence: CDR1 LGHNA, CDR2 YSLEER. The CDR3 is made up of 15 amino acids. Trimming left V 4 bases short and J 3 bases short, with 15 bases between. The CDR3 spells CASSLEIRADYGYTF. In DNA form, the CDR3 reads TGCGCCAGCAGCCTAGAGATTCGGGCAGACTATGGCTACACCTTC.

The chain is built from TRBV9 and TRBJ2-6; D ambiguous. The germline gives CDR1 SGDLS, CDR2 YYNGEE. The CDR3 consists of 17 residues. Trimming shortened V by 2 bases and J by 1 base, and 13 bases separated the two germline ends. For the CDR3, the DNA is TGTGCCAGCAGCGTGGCTAGTTGGATTTCTGGGGCCAACGTCCTGACTTTC. Encoded protein: CASSVASWISGANVLTF.

The gene calls are TRBV28 and TRBJ1-5, with TRBD1 as a possible D gene (6 bases). CDR1 and CDR2 (germline): MDHEN, SYDVKM. V gave up 6 bases and J gave up 5 bases, with 14 bases separating them. CDR3 size: 14 residues. The CDR3 here is CASRMRGGDQPQHF. For the CDR3, the DNA is TGTGCCAGCAGGATGAGAGGGGGGGATCAGCCCCAGCATTTT.

The chain is built from TRBV7-9 and TRBJ2-2; D ambiguous. The CDR3 contains 15 residues. The V end was cut by 0 bases, the J end by 3 bases, with 8 bases between. Germline assignment: CDR1 SEHNR and CDR2 FQNEAQ (reference sequence). DNA for the CDR3: TGTGCCAGCAGCTTAGCGCTCACGGACACCGGGGAGCTGTTTTTT. Translating gives CASSLALTDTGELFF. The whole variable domain, filled in from reference TRBV7-9 and TRBJ2-2, reads DTGVSQNPRHKITKRGQNVTFRCDPISEHNRLYWYRQTLGQGPEFLTYFQNEAQLEKSRLLSDRFSAERPKGSFSTLEIQRTEQGDSAMYLCASSLALTDTGELFFGEGSRLTVL.

DNA for the CDR3: TGTGCCTGGAGTGTCCTCCCTGGGGGGGAGCAGCCCCAGCATTTT. It codes for CAWSVLPGGEQPQHF. This chain links TRBV30 with TRBJ1-5; possible D gene TRBD1, 5 bases. The germline V gene encodes CDR1 GTSNPN and CDR2 SVGIG (reference sequence). The CDR3 consists of 15 residues. With 0 bases removed from V and 7 bases from J, the gap between germline ends came to 16 bases.

A single count supports this clone. The rearrangement links TRBV9 to TRBJ2-3; TRBD1 matches at 7 bases. Germline values: CDR1 SGDLS, CDR2 YYNGEE. V was clipped by 4 bases and J by 4 bases; unmatched bases: 9. This CDR3 has 15 residues. CDR3 DNA: TGTGCCAGCAGCCTTAGGGGCCAGGGGGCAGATACGCAGTATTTT. Its translation is CASSLRGQGADTQYF.

The V gene is TRBV15, the J gene TRBJ1-2, with D possibly TRBD1 on 5 matching bases. V lost 0 bases and J 0 bases, leaving 14 bases between the germline ends. From germline, CDR1 is LNHNV and CDR2 YYDKDF (reference sequence). The CDR3 runs to 17 residues. CDR3 in amino acids: CATSREYSQGTNYGYTF. The CDR3 region has the DNA TGTGCCACCAGCAGAGAGTATAGTCAGGGAACTAACTATGGCTACACCTTC.

The chain recombines TRBV5-8 with TRBJ2-5; perhaps TRBD2 as D (5 bases). Germline CDR1 reads SGHTS; CDR2 reads YDEGEE. The CDR3 is 16 residues long. Deletions cut 0 bases from V and 1 base from J, with 13 bases between. The CDR3 nucleotides are TGTGCCAGCAGCTTGGGAGGGCATCTGCCCCAAGAGACCCAGTACTTC. Residues: CASSLGGHLPQETQYF.

V is TRBV28 and J is TRBJ2-1, with 10 bases that match TRBD2. Germline V gene lookup returns CDR1 MDHEN and CDR2 SYDVKM. The CDR3 is made up of 16 amino acids. V dropped 2 bases and J dropped 4; count of bases not matched to a gene: 5. CDR3 protein: CASSLAGLANYNEQFF. CDR3 nucleotide sequence: TGTGCCAGCAGTTTAGCGGGACTAGCGAATTACAATGAGCAGTTCTTC.

The rearrangement links TRBV11-2 to TRBJ2-5, with no clear D. V was shortened by 1 base and J by 4 bases, with 10 bases between the two germline ends. Germline V lookup: CDR1 SGHAT, CDR2 FQNNGV. This CDR3 comprises 14 residues. The CDR3: CASSLAVLPETQYF. The CDR3 DNA is TGTGCCAGCAGCTTAGCAGTTTTGCCAGAGACCCAGTACTTC.

Points on this clone: This same CDR3 is encoded by further DNA sequences in the sample. The chain is built from TRBV5-1 and TRBJ2-2; D call uncertain. CDR1 and CDR2 from the germline V gene are SGHRS and YFSETQ. V lost 0 bases, J lost 5 bases, and 2 bases lay in between. The CDR3 contains 12 residues. This CDR3 reads CASSLDTGELFF. Written as DNA, the CDR3 is TGCGCCAGCAGCTTGGATACCGGGGAGCTGTTTTTT.

The rearrangement joins TRBV25-1 to TRBJ2-2; D is perhaps TRBD1 (5 bases). The CDR3 consists of 17 residues. Per the germline V gene, CDR1 is MGHDK and CDR2 is SYGVNS. Trimming left V 4 bases short and J 9 bases short, with 24 bases between. This chain's CDR3 is CASSVASGFQGYWELFF. The DNA for the CDR3 is TGTGCCAGCAGTGTTGCCTCAGGGTTCCAGGGATATTGGGAGCTGTTTTTT.

The CDR3 DNA sequence: TGTGCCATCAGTACAGGGTTGAGGGGACACAATGAGCAGTTCTTC. As protein: CAISTGLRGHNEQFF. The chain links TRBV10-3 to TRBJ2-1, with D maybe TRBD1 (6 bases). Germline values: CDR1 ENHRY, CDR2 SYGVKD. This CDR3 region has 15 residues. With 5 bases removed from V and 5 bases from J, the gap between germline ends came to 16 bases.

The genes are TRBV7-2 and TRBJ2-5; TRBD1 aligns across 8 bases. Germline V CDR1 and CDR2: SGHTA, FQGNSA. The ends lost 0 bases at V and 5 bases at J; junction bases unmatched: 2. The CDR3 has 14 amino acids. DNA of the CDR3: TGTGCCAGCAGCTTAGCGCGGGACAGGGAGACCCAGTACTTC. Its protein is CASSLARDRETQYF.

This clone occurred once. The chain recombines TRBV19 with TRBJ2-5; perhaps TRBD2 as D (5 bases). V was cut by 4 bases and J by 2 bases, with 8 bases left in between. CDR1 is LNHDA, CDR2 SQIVND, per germline (reference sequence). CDR3 size: 13 residues. The CDR3 DNA reads TGTGCCAGTAGTAACGGGATTCAAGAGACCCAGTACTTC. It yields the protein CASSNGIQETQYF.

This chain connects TRBV6-5 to TRBJ1-6; maybe TRBD1 (6 bases). Germline V lookup: CDR1 MNHEY, CDR2 SVGAGI. CDR3 length equals 15 residues. V was cut by 0 bases and J by 9 bases, with 12 bases left in between. The CDR3 nucleotides read TGTGCCAGCAGTTACTCCAGACAGGAGGGTTCACCCCTCCACTTT. Residues: CASSYSRQEGSPLHF.

V is TRBV5-1 and J is TRBJ2-7; D call uncertain. Germline lookup yields CDR1 SGHRS and CDR2 YFSETQ. The V and J ends lost 0 bases and 6 bases respectively, with 13 bases between them. The CDR3 consists of 14 residues. As DNA, the CDR3 is TGCGCCAGCAGCTTGGTTGGGGTGTGGGCCGAGCAGTACTTC. Amino acid sequence: CASSLVGVWAEQYF.

The CDR3: CAWIDRSRGGYTF. CDR3 nucleotide sequence: TGTGCCTGGATCGATAGATCCAGGGGGGGCTACACCTTC. The chain has TRBV30 and TRBJ1-2; TRBD1 agrees at 7 bases. From germline, CDR1 is GTSNPN and CDR2 SVGIG (reference sequence). Trimming took 4 bases from V and 8 from J; bases not matched to a gene: 10. CDR3 length: 13 residues. The entire variable domain, with the rest obtained from reference TRBV30 and TRBJ1-2, is as follows: SQTIHQWPATLVQPVGSPLSLECTVEGTSNPNLYWYRQAAGRGLQLLFYSVGIGQISSEVPQNLSASRPQDRQFILSSKKLLLSDSGFYLCAWIDRSRGGYTFGSGTRLTVV.

The chain has TRBV6-5 and TRBJ1-2; D gene uncertain. Trimming removed 0 bases at V and 4 bases at J, with 6 bases between. The CDR3 covers 13 residues. CDR1 is MNHEY, CDR2 SVGAGI, per germline. This CDR3 reads CASSYSGFYGYTF. The CDR3 DNA reads TGTGCCAGCAGTTACTCGGGATTCTATGGCTACACCTTC.

The CDR3 protein is CASSLGTEGLAGGQYF. The CDR3 DNA follows: TGTGCCAGCAGTTTGGGGACTGAGGGACTAGCGGGAGGACAGTACTTC. V and J are TRBV28 and TRBJ2-7; 15 bases are shared with TRBD2. After removal of 3 bases from V and 10 bases from J, the junction contained 10 bases not matched to a gene. The CDR3 is 16 residues long. The germline V gene has CDR1 MDHEN and CDR2 SYDVKM.

This clone has only one observation. The V gene is TRBV28, the J gene TRBJ1-5, with 7 bases lining up with TRBD1. Germline values: CDR1 MDHEN, CDR2 SYDVKM. This CDR3 has 17 amino acids. Trimming cost V 6 bases and J 0 bases; bases outside gene matches: 11. DNA of the CDR3: TGTGCCAGCAGCATACCGGGACAGCCTTATAGCAATCAGCCCCAGCATTTT. Translating gives CASSIPGQPYSNQPQHF.

This clone was counted once. The chain has TRBV29-1 and TRBJ1-1, with D unresolved. Germline CDR1 reads SQVTM; CDR2 reads ANQGSEA. Trimming took off 7 bases at V and 3 bases at J, with 21 bases between the two ends. The CDR3 is made up of 15 amino acids. The CDR3 DNA reads as TGCAGCGCCACCGGCCCAGGAGGATTGGACACTGAAGCTTTCTTT. The encoded protein is CSATGPGGLDTEAFF.

The chain carries TRBV7-2 and TRBJ2-3, with 9 bases that match TRBD1. The CDR3 runs 14 residues. V shed 5 bases, J shed 3 bases, and the junction held 3 bases outside the gene matches. Germline CDR1 and CDR2: SGHTA and FQGNSA. CDR3 region: CASSPGQGTDTQYF. The CDR3 coding sequence is TGTGCCAGCAGCCCGGGACAGGGAACAGATACGCAGTATTTT.

The V call is TRBV29-1, the J call TRBJ2-5; possibly TRBD1 or TRBD2 for D (5 bases each). Trimming took off 0 bases at V and 4 bases at J, with 9 bases between the two ends. CDR1 and CDR2 from the germline V gene are SQVTM and ANQGSEA. The CDR3 loop spans 13 amino acids. CDR3: CSVEDLGGETQYF. The DNA of the CDR3 is TGCAGCGTTGAAGATCTTGGGGGAGAGACCCAGTACTTC.

This clone was seen a few times. This CDR3 is also generated by other DNA sequences in the sample. The chain carries TRBV19 and TRBJ2-1; unclear D gene. This CDR3 contains 11 residues. CDR1 is LNHDA, CDR2 SQIVND, per germline (reference sequence). V lost 6 bases and J 8 bases, leaving 8 bases between the germline ends. This chain's CDR3 is CASRADDEQFF. The DNA of the CDR3 is TGTGCCAGTAGGGCAGACGATGAGCAGTTCTTC.

The chain is built from TRBV9 and TRBJ2-1, with no clear D. The CDR3 length is 16 residues. Trimming left V 0 bases short and J 4 bases short, with 14 bases between. CDR1 and CDR2 (germline): SGDLS, YYNGEE. The CDR3: CASSVVGSSYYNEQFF. The DNA of the CDR3 is TGTGCCAGCAGCGTAGTGGGATCCTCCTATTACAATGAGCAGTTCTTC. The full variable domain, in which reference TRBV9 and TRBJ2-1 provide the parts outside the CDR3, is DSGVTQTPKHLITATGQRVTLRCSPRSGDLSVYWYQQSLDQGLQFLIQYYNGEERAKGNILERFSAQQFPDLHSELNLSSLELGDSALYFCASSVVGSSYYNEQFFGPGTRLTVL.

The V gene is TRBV27, the J gene TRBJ1-1; 8 positions match TRBD1. This CDR3 is 15 amino acids long. Germline V lookup: CDR1 MNHEY, CDR2 SMNVEV (reference sequence). Trimming cost V 5 bases and J 6 bases; bases outside gene matches: 11. CDR3 sequence reads: CASSSPGQANAEAFF. CDR3 bases: TGTGCCAGCAGTAGTCCGGGACAGGCAAACGCTGAAGCTTTCTTT.

This rearrangement joins TRBV18 to TRBJ1-4, with D maybe TRBD1 (5 bases). Germline V gene sequence: CDR1 KGHSH, CDR2 LQKENI. This CDR3 contains 14 residues. Trimming pared 6 bases from V and 0 bases from J, leaving 8 bases between. DNA of the CDR3: TGTGCCAGCTCCAGGGAGGCAACTAATGAAAAACTGTTTTTT. This codes for CASSREATNEKLFF.

The V and J genes are TRBV2 and TRBJ2-1, with 7 bases matching TRBD1. The CDR3 has 14 amino acids. Germline trimming cut 11 bases from V and 6 bases from J; bases unmatched to any gene: 13. Germline V gives CDR1 SNHLY, CDR2 FYNNEI. CDR3: CAAIGGQVGNEQFF. The CDR3 coding sequence is TGTGCCGCGATCGGAGGACAGGTTGGCAATGAGCAGTTCTTC.

The table lists this clone with a count of one. The V call is TRBV5-1, the J call TRBJ1-1; the D gene is possibly TRBD1 (6 bases). From germline, CDR1 is SGHRS and CDR2 YFSETQ. The CDR3 has 13 residues. Trimming pared 4 bases from V and 4 bases from J, leaving 11 bases between. This chain's CDR3 is CASSLQGPTEAFF. In DNA form, the CDR3 reads TGCGCCAGCAGCCTCCAGGGGCCCACTGAAGCTTTCTTT.

The chain recombines TRBV10-1 with TRBJ1-6; no firm D call. The V gene's germline CDR1 is WNHNN and CDR2 SYGVQD (reference sequence). CDR3 size: 14 residues. V lost 3 bases, J lost 0 bases, and 3 bases lay in between. CDR3 sequence (DNA): TGCGCCAGCAGTGACAACTCCTATAATTCACCCCTCCACTTT. It encodes CASSDNSYNSPLHF.